The 2 T cell receptor beta chains below come from one sample, sequenced in a study of CD8 T cells in Susac syndrome. It was with random hexamers that roughly 0.5 to 1 ug RNA was reverse transcribed. TCRdb independently ran MiXCR on the immunoSEQ multiplex PCR reads; one entry per CDR3 protein. The table has fewer than 200,000 distinct CDR3 sequences, around 96% seen once. The source material was CD4+ T cells from PBMCs. These receptors were collected from a human donor in good health.

V usage is TRBV20-1 and J usage is TRBJ1-1; D might be TRBD1 (5 bases). The CDR3 contains 14 residues. Between the trimmed V and J ends, which lost 8 bases and 3 bases, there was a span of 19 bases. Germline V gene data show CDR1 as DFQATT and CDR2 as SNEGSKA (reference sequence). The DNA of the CDR3 is TGCAGTCCCTCGTCTCCGGGGACTTACACTGAAGCTTTCTTT. Amino acid sequence: CSPSSPGTYTEAFF.

The chain employs TRBV5-6 and TRBJ2-5, with 8 nucleotides matching TRBD1. CDR3 length: 15 amino acids. Germline lookup yields CDR1 SGHDT and CDR2 YYEEEE. V lost 6 bases and J lost 4; bases outside the gene matches: 11. The CDR3 coding sequence is TGTGCCAGCATCCCTACAGGGGGAGGTGGAGAGACCCAGTACTTC. Translated: CASIPTGGGGETQYF.